The 18 T cell receptor beta chains given below trace back to one sample, sequenced in a study of blood T cell repertoires in COVID-19. Sequencing was performed with immunoSEQ multiplex PCR; in TCRdb, only in-frame clones are kept and a portion is missing. Among nearly 200,000 clones listed, around four fifths were seen once. Sequenced material: peripheral blood. These receptor sequences come from a human donor in a cohort sampled during active COVID-19.

The rearrangement uses TRBV3-1 (or the pseudogene TRBV3-2) and TRBJ1-5; D uncertain. Per the germline V gene, CDR1 is LGHDT and CDR2 is YNNKEL (reference sequence). CDR3 length: 13 residues. V was shortened by 0 bases and J by 7 bases, with 7 bases between the two germline ends. DNA of the CDR3: TGTGCCAGCAGCCAAGATGCACACCAGCCCCAGCATTTT. It specifies CASSQDAHQPQHF.

The chain links TRBV29-1 to TRBJ2-7; 7 bases fit TRBD2. CDR1 and CDR2 from the germline V gene are SQVTM and ANQGSEA. The length of the CDR3 is 17 residues. V shed 6 bases, J shed 6 bases, and the junction held 23 bases outside the gene matches. Written as DNA, the CDR3 is TGCAGCGTGCAAAGGAGGGGAGAGTTGGCGGGGGTGGCCGAGCAGTACTTC. Translated, it gives CSVQRRGELAGVAEQYF.

The chain couples TRBV29-1 to TRBJ2-5; D is unclear. Germline CDR1 is SQVTM and CDR2 is ANQGSEA. The CDR3 length is 10 residues. V shed 4 bases and J shed 5 bases, with 5 bases lying between them. The CDR3 is CSVGEETQYF. In DNA, the CDR3 is TGCAGCGTTGGTGAGGAGACCCAGTACTTC.

The rearrangement links TRBV2 to TRBJ2-1; D is ambiguous. The CDR3 has 15 amino acids. V dropped 2 bases and J dropped 0 bases, with 8 bases sitting between them. The germline CDR1 and CDR2 sequences are SNHLY and FYNNEI. CDR3: CASSETGSSYNEQFF. CDR3 DNA sequence: TGTGCCAGCAGTGAAACGGGTAGCTCCTACAATGAGCAGTTCTTC.

The gene calls are TRBV9 and TRBJ1-6; D possibly corresponds to TRBD1 (5 bases). Germline V gives CDR1 SGDLS, CDR2 YYNGEE. This CDR3 contains 15 residues. Trimming took off 3 bases at V and 5 bases at J, with 12 bases between the two ends. For the CDR3, the DNA is TGTGCCAGCAGCGCGCCGCAGGGAAATAATTCACCCCTCCACTTT. Translation gives CASSAPQGNNSPLHF.

DNA for the CDR3: TGTGCCAGCAGCCAGGACAGGGGTCAGCCCCAGCATTTT. Translating it yields CASSQDRGQPQHF. The chain joins TRBV4-2 to TRBJ1-5; 9 bases line up with TRBD1. Germline lookup yields CDR1 LGHNA and CDR2 YNFKEQ. The CDR3 loop spans 13 amino acids. The ends lost 3 bases at V and 6 bases at J; junction bases unmatched: 0.

This clone occurred a few times. The chain has TRBV2 and TRBJ1-2, with 10 bases lining up with TRBD1. CDR1 is SNHLY, CDR2 FYNNEI, per germline. J was trimmed by 4 bases and V by 8 bases; bases with no gene match: 7. This CDR3 has 14 residues. CDR3 in amino acids: CASSRQGAGYGYTF. The CDR3 DNA reads as TGTGCCAGCTCCAGACAGGGGGCTGGCTATGGCTACACCTTC. Supplemented by reference TRBV2 and TRBJ1-2, the full variable domain reads EPEVTQTPSHQVTQMGQEVILRCVPISNHLYFYWYRQILGQKVEFLVSFYNNEISEKSEIFDDQFSVERPDGSNFTLKIRSTKLEDSAMYFCASSRQGAGYGYTFGSGTRLTVV.

This clone appeared many times. The gene calls are TRBV3-1 (or the pseudogene TRBV3-2) and TRBJ2-2; tentative D call: TRBD2 (6 bases). The V gene lost 9 bases and the J gene lost 5 bases, with 19 bases spanning the gap. Per the germline V gene, CDR1 is LGHDT and CDR2 is YNNKEL (reference sequence). This CDR3 has 15 amino acids. CDR3 amino acids: CASARGGSRTGELFF. The CDR3 DNA reads as TGTGCCAGTGCCCGGGGAGGCTCCCGAACCGGGGAGCTGTTTTTT.

The genes are TRBV9 and TRBJ1-3, with D unresolved. This CDR3 is built from 14 residues. Per germline, CDR1 SGDLS and CDR2 YYNGEE. The V end was cut by 0 bases, the J end by 0 bases, with 4 bases between. The CDR3 nucleotides are TGTGCCAGCAGCGTAGATCTCTCTGGAAACACCATATATTTT. It translates to CASSVDLSGNTIYF.

This clone was observed a few times. The V gene is TRBV5-5, the J gene TRBJ2-3; 9 bases match TRBD1. Germline-derived CDR1 and CDR2 are SGHKS and YYEKEE (reference sequence). Germline trimming cut 4 bases from V and 2 bases from J; bases unmatched to any gene: 2. CDR3 size: 14 residues. CDR3 bases: TGTGCCAGCAGCAGGGACAGGGTCACAGATACGCAGTATTTT. Amino acid sequence: CASSRDRVTDTQYF.

This clone appeared a single time. The chain uses TRBV4-2 and TRBJ2-3; 8 nucleotides agree with TRBD2. The germline gives CDR1 LGHNA, CDR2 YNFKEQ. The CDR3 is 17 amino acids. Trimming cost V 1 base and J 0 bases; bases outside gene matches: 6. CDR3 amino acids: CASSQGGGRTSTDTQYF. CDR3 DNA: TGTGCCAGCAGCCAAGGGGGCGGGAGGACCAGCACAGATACGCAGTATTTT.

The V and J genes are TRBV11-2 and TRBJ2-2, with D tentatively TRBD1 (5 bases). V was cut by 6 bases and J by 5 bases, with 19 bases left in between. This CDR3 comprises 16 residues. CDR1 is SGHAT, CDR2 FQNNGV, per germline. The chain's CDR3 is CASSRWSGSRTGELFF. The DNA for the CDR3 is TGTGCCAGCAGTCGGTGGTCAGGGTCGAGAACCGGGGAGCTGTTTTTT.

The chain links TRBV7-9 to TRBJ1-2; no definite D call. The CDR3 has 14 residues. Trimming shortened V by 5 bases and J by 7 bases, and 17 bases separated the two germline ends. Per germline, CDR1 SEHNR and CDR2 FQNEAQ (reference sequence). The CDR3 DNA sequence: TGTGCCAGCAGCGCGGCCGGGGTCGGCGGTGGCTACACCTTC. The encoded protein is CASSAAGVGGGYTF.

The rearrangement joins TRBV6-5 to TRBJ1-2, with D perhaps TRBD1 (6 bases). This CDR3 comprises 13 residues. V dropped 7 bases and J dropped 8 bases, with 17 bases sitting between them. Germline V CDR1 and CDR2: MNHEY, SVGAGI. CDR3 in amino acids: CASTRTEAGGYTF. The CDR3 nucleotides read TGTGCCAGCACCCGGACAGAAGCCGGCGGCTACACCTTC.

V and J are TRBV9 and TRBJ2-1; possible D gene TRBD2, 5 bases. This CDR3 region has 15 residues. Per the germline V gene, CDR1 is SGDLS and CDR2 is YYNGEE. V lost 3 bases and J lost 6, with 16 bases in between. The CDR3 loop reads CASSATYTRPNEQFF. The CDR3 DNA reads TGTGCCAGCAGCGCGACCTACACTAGACCCAATGAGCAGTTCTTC.

In its sample, this clone was seen once. CDR3 coding DNA: TGTGCCAGCAGCTTACATGGGGGGGACACCGGGGAGCTGTTTTTT. Residues: CASSLHGGDTGELFF. This chain links TRBV7-9 with TRBJ2-2; TRBD2 agrees at 7 bases. The germline CDR1 and CDR2 sequences are SEHNR and FQNEAQ (reference sequence). The CDR3 consists of 15 residues. V was clipped by 2 bases and J by 3 bases; unmatched bases: 3.

The gene calls are TRBV12-3 or TRBV12-4 and TRBJ2-7; 7 nucleotides line up with TRBD2. The CDR3 totals 12 residues. After removal of 5 bases from V and 3 bases from J, the junction contained 1 base not matched to a gene. The CDR3 loop is CASSGGGYEQYV. The CDR3 DNA is TGTGCCAGCAGTGGGGGGGGCTACGAGCAGTACGTC.

The J gene is TRBJ2-7, the V gene TRBV6-1; D ambiguous. Trimming removed 2 bases from V and 3 bases from J, with 5 bases in between. Germline V CDR1 and CDR2: MNHNS, SASEGT. The CDR3 is made up of 12 amino acids. This CDR3 is CASSEFLYEQYV. CDR3 sequence (DNA): TGTGCCAGCAGTGAATTCCTCTACGAGCAGTACGTC.